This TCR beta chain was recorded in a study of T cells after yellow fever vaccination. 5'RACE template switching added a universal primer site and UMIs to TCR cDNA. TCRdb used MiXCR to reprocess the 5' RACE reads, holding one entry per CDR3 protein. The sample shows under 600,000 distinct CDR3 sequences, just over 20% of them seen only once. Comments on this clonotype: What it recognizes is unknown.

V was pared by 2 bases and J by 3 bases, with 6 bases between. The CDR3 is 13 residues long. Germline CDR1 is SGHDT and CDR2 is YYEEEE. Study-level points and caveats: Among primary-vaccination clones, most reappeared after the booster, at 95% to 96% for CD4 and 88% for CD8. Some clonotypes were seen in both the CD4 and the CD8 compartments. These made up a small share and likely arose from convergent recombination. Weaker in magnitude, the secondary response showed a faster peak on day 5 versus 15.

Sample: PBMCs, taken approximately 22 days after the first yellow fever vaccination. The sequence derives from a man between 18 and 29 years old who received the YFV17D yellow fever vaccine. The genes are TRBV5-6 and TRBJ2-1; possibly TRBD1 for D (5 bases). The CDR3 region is CASSFRVYNEQFF. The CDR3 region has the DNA TGTGCCAGCAGCTTCAGGGTCTACAATGAGCAGTTCTTC.